This T cell receptor (beta chain) was found in a study of shared clonotypes between healthy human individuals. V lost 3 bases and J lost 0; bases outside the gene matches: 10. The CDR3 spans 18 residues. Per the germline V gene, CDR1 is KGHSH and CDR2 is LQKENI. TCRdb's table, derived via immunoSEQ multiplex PCR, lists solely in-frame clones and lacks some. This sample has approximately 1.4 million clones, with nearly 99% found just once. This chain uses TRBV18 with TRBJ1-1; the match to TRBD1 covers 10 bases. This receptor was taken from a man aged 30 to 39 in good health. Input material: naive CD4+ T cells sorted from blood. The sample's subset: CD45RA+ positively selected. The CDR3 spells CASSPQRQGAILNTEAFF. In nucleotides, the CDR3 is TGTGCCAGCTCACCGCAAAGACAGGGGGCAATATTGAACACTGAAGCTTTCTTT.